These 20 T cell receptor beta chains were sequenced from one sample in a study of early T cells in non-severe SARS-CoV-2 infection. TCRdb passed the 5' RACE reads through MiXCR, listing each CDR3 protein once. The data contain about 64,000 distinct CDR3 sequences, 20% to 25% of them singletons. Source: whole blood, taken at baseline. Every receptor here comes from an adult who was a healthcare worker with PCR-confirmed SARS-CoV-2 infection or an uninfected control (not recorded which).

This clonotype was found many times. The DNA for the CDR3 is TGTGCCCTCGGGACAGGGGGAATAGAGCAGTACTTC. Its translation is CALGTGGIEQYF. The rearrangement uses TRBV10-3 and TRBJ2-7; 11 positions agree with TRBD1. Germline lookup yields CDR1 ENHRY and CDR2 SYGVKD. This CDR3 spans 12 amino acids. V was pared by 11 bases and J by 7 bases, with 7 bases of the junction left unmatched.

The V call is TRBV25-1, the J call TRBJ2-7, with 8 bases aligning to TRBD1. CDR3 length: 13 amino acids. Germline V gene lookup returns CDR1 MGHDK and CDR2 SYGVNS. With V trimmed by 11 bases and J by 3 bases, 9 bases remained unmatched. The DNA for the CDR3 is TGTGCCTCCTCCGGAGGACAGGGCTACGAGCAGTACTTC. The encoded protein is CASSGGQGYEQYF.

V and J are TRBV11-2 and TRBJ2-5, with 9 positions matching TRBD1. J gave up 5 bases and V 0 bases, and 13 bases lay outside the gene matches. The CDR3 has 18 amino acids. Germline loops: CDR1 SGHAT, CDR2 FQNNGV. In DNA, the CDR3 is TGTGCCAGCAGCTTAGACCTCTGGGACAGGGTGGGGAAGGAGACCCAGTACTTC. This gives the protein CASSLDLWDRVGKETQYF. Supplemented by reference TRBV11-2 and TRBJ2-5, the full variable domain reads EAGVAQSPRYKIIEKRQSVAFWCNPISGHATLYWYQQILGQGPKLLIQFQNNGVVDDSQLPKDRFSAERLKGVDSTLKIQPAKLEDSAVYLCASSLDLWDRVGKETQYFGPGTRLLVL.

The chain couples TRBV2 to TRBJ2-1; tentatively, D is TRBD1 (7 bases). This CDR3 has 14 residues. CDR1 is SNHLY and CDR2 is FYNNEI in the germline V gene. V was shortened by 6 bases and J by 1 base, with 10 bases between the two germline ends. This CDR3 reads CASSAGQSYNEQFF. CDR3 nucleotide sequence: TGTGCCAGCAGCGCGGGACAGTCCTACAATGAGCAGTTCTTC.

J is TRBJ2-3 and V is TRBV20-1, with TRBD2 matching over 8 bases. CDR3 length: 14 residues. Germline CDR1 DFQATT, CDR2 SNEGSKA (reference sequence). The ends lost 2 bases at V and 4 bases at J; junction bases unmatched: 5. CDR3 region: CSARPAGGPDTQYF. The CDR3 bases are TGCAGTGCTAGACCCGCGGGGGGCCCAGATACGCAGTATTTT.

This clonotype appeared a few times. The genes are TRBV7-9 and TRBJ1-4, with D unresolved. This CDR3 spans 14 amino acids. Germline values: CDR1 SEHNR, CDR2 FQNEAQ (reference sequence). The germline V and J ends were trimmed by 3 bases and 2 bases, with 7 bases remaining between them. This chain's CDR3 is CASSLGGTNEKLFF. The CDR3 DNA is TGTGCCAGCAGCTTGGGCGGTACTAATGAAAAACTGTTTTTT.

This clonotype was seen repeatedly, ten times or more. The chain couples TRBV9 to TRBJ2-7; D is unresolved. The length of the CDR3 is 12 residues. Trimming stripped 4 bases from V and 3 bases from J, with 8 bases between. Germline CDR1 reads SGDLS; CDR2 reads YYNGEE. CDR3 nucleotide sequence: TGTGCCAGCAGCCCGGACGACTACGAGCAGTACTTC. Translating gives CASSPDDYEQYF. Full variable domain (missing parts from reference TRBV9 and TRBJ2-7): DSGVTQTPKHLITATGQRVTLRCSPRSGDLSVYWYQQSLDQGLQFLIQYYNGEERAKGNILERFSAQQFPDLHSELNLSSLELGDSALYFCASSPDDYEQYFGPGTRLTVT.

The chain joins TRBV7-2 to TRBJ1-1; the D gene is possibly TRBD1 (5 bases). This CDR3 has 14 amino acids. V lost 1 base to trimming and J lost 5 bases, with 11 bases between them. Per germline, CDR1 SGHTA and CDR2 FQGNSA. CDR3 in DNA: TGTGCCAGCAGCTTAGTGGGGGATTTAACTGAAGCTTTCTTT. This gives the protein CASSLVGDLTEAFF.

On this clonotype: One end of the junction is discordant with germline, which a read error may explain. CDR3 loop: CASSPQGPSSGNTIYF. The CDR3 DNA reads as TGTGCCAGCTCGCCACAGGGTCCTAGCTCTGGAAACACCATATATTTT. J is TRBJ1-3 and V is TRBV18; D may be TRBD1 (6 bases). This CDR3 is built from 16 residues. Germline V gene data show CDR1 as KGHSH and CDR2 as LQKENI.

This clonotype was recorded many times. The rearrangement uses TRBV13 and TRBJ2-3; 7 positions agree with TRBD2. This CDR3 is built from 14 residues. Germline V gives CDR1 PRHDT, CDR2 FYEKMQ (reference sequence). After removal of 5 bases from V and 2 bases from J, the junction contained 4 bases not matched to a gene. CDR3 bases: TGTGCCAGCAGCCGGGGGGTTTCCACAGATACGCAGTATTTT. Translated, it gives CASSRGVSTDTQYF.

J is TRBJ2-7 and V is TRBV12-3 or TRBV12-4; 9 bases match TRBD1. The J segment lost 2 bases and the V segment lost 2 bases, leaving 1 base of the junction unmatched. The CDR3 has 14 amino acids. This CDR3 reads CASSLRDRAYEQYF. CDR3 sequence (DNA): TGTGCCAGCAGTTTAAGGGACAGGGCCTACGAGCAGTACTTC.

This clonotype appeared many times. This sequence joins TRBV5-1 and TRBJ1-1; maybe TRBD1 (6 bases). Germline values: CDR1 SGHRS, CDR2 YFSETQ. The CDR3 contains 13 residues. The ends were cut back, 3 bases at V and 5 bases at J, with 11 bases in the middle. DNA of the CDR3: TGCGCCAGCAGCTCACAGGGTAATACTGAAGCTTTCTTT. Translating it yields CASSSQGNTEAFF.

The CDR3 nucleotides are TGTGCCAGTCGCACAGGGGCGCGTGGCTACACCTTC. This encodes CASRTGARGYTF. The gene calls are TRBV27 and TRBJ1-2; TRBD1 aligns across 7 bases. CDR3 length: 12 residues. CDR1 and CDR2 from the germline V gene are MNHEY and SMNVEV (reference sequence). V lost 9 bases, J lost 7 bases, and 8 bases stayed unmatched.

The rearrangement joins TRBV12-3 or TRBV12-4 to TRBJ2-1; D is uncertain. The CDR3 runs to 17 residues. V gave up 2 bases and J gave up 0 bases, with 14 bases separating them. For the CDR3, the DNA is TGTGCCAGCAGTTTACGGTCCATCCCGAGCTCCTACAATGAGCAGTTCTTC. Its translation: CASSLRSIPSSYNEQFF.

This clonotype showed up just a few times. The chain uses TRBV20-1 and TRBJ1-4; TRBD1 aligns across 7 bases. The germline CDR1 and CDR2 sequences are DFQATT and SNEGSKA (reference sequence). Trimming removed 0 bases from V and 7 bases from J; junction bases left unmatched: 8. The CDR3 extends over 15 amino acids. The CDR3 DNA follows: TGCAGTGCTAGAGATCGGAAGGGGGCCCCTGAAAAACTGTTTTTT. Its protein is CSARDRKGAPEKLFF.

This clonotype occurred a few times. This chain uses TRBV15 with TRBJ2-3; no reliable D call. Trimming cost V 5 bases and J 1 base, with 13 bases left between them. CDR1 and CDR2 from the germline V gene are LNHNV and YYDKDF (reference sequence). This CDR3 spans 15 amino acids. CDR3 nucleotide sequence: TGTGCCACCAGCTCCCGGGTGATCGGCACAGATACGCAGTATTTT. It yields the protein CATSSRVIGTDTQYF.

The rearrangement uses TRBV7-9 and TRBJ1-1; D uncertain. The germline gives CDR1 SEHNR, CDR2 FQNEAQ (reference sequence). Trimming shortened V by 1 base and J by 7 bases, and 7 bases separated the two germline ends. This CDR3 region has 12 residues. CDR3 nucleotide sequence: TGTGCCAGCAGCTTAGATCGGAGTGAAGCTTTCTTT. Amino acids: CASSLDRSEAFF.

J is TRBJ1-1 and V is TRBV20-1; D is ambiguous. Germline V CDR1 and CDR2: DFQATT, SNEGSKA (reference sequence). Trimming left V 3 bases short and J 4 bases short, with 3 bases between. The length of the CDR3 is 10 residues. For the CDR3, the DNA is TGCAGTGCTAGTTTCACTGAAGCTTTCTTT. Its translation is CSASFTEAFF.

Notes on this clonotype: One end of the junction does not line up with germline, which may come from a read error. The J gene is TRBJ2-2, the V gene TRBV7-3, with unresolved D. The CDR3 has 12 residues. Germline assignment: CDR1 SGHTA and CDR2 FQGTGA. CDR3 sequence: CATSDNTGELFF. CDR3 DNA sequence: TGTGCCACCAGCGACAACACCGGGGAGCTGTTTTTT.

The chain has TRBV20-1 and TRBJ2-7, with D possibly matching TRBD1 (5 bases). V lost 3 bases to trimming and J lost 4 bases, with 10 bases between them. CDR3 length: 12 residues. Per the germline V gene, CDR1 is DFQATT and CDR2 is SNEGSKA (reference sequence). The CDR3 here is CSASQTAYEQYF. DNA of the CDR3: TGCAGTGCTAGCCAGACAGCGTACGAGCAGTACTTC.